These T cell receptor beta chains were read from a single sample in a study of naive and memory T cell subsets. TCRdb called the UMI-ligation and nested PCR reads again in MiXCR, with one record for every CDR3 protein. The sample shows 150,000 or so distinct CDR3 sequences, about 23% of them seen only once. Sequenced input: naive CD4+ T cells from blood. Receptors were obtained from a human donor in good health. Both conserved end residues are part of each CDR3. Each record gives: D gene, J gene, clone size, V gene, CDR3 DNA, CDR3 protein. The D gene is left open where the match is weak. Size is stated for part of the rows, as once, few or many counts, or as a class when the clone is expanded.

D gene: TRBD1
J gene: TRBJ1-6
clone size: .
V gene: TRBV7-8
CDR3 DNA: TGTGCCAGCAGCTTCACAGGGGGGAGGAATTCACCCCTCCACTTT
CDR3 protein: CASSFTGGRNSPLHF

D gene: .
J gene: TRBJ1-5
clone size: few
V gene: TRBV2
CDR3 DNA: TGTGCCAGCAGGAGTGACAGGAGGACGAATCAGCCCCAGCATTTT
CDR3 protein: CASRSDRRTNQPQHF

D gene: .
J gene: TRBJ1-2
clone size: .
V gene: TRBV6-2/TRBV6-3
CDR3 DNA: TGTGCCAGCAGTTACCAGTGGATTCCGGGCTACACCTTC
CDR3 protein: CASSYQWIPGYTF

D gene: TRBD1
J gene: TRBJ1-1
clone size: .
V gene: TRBV6-6
CDR3 DNA: TGTGCCAGCACCGCGGGACAGGGGATGAACACTGAAGCTTTCTTT
CDR3 protein: CASTAGQGMNTEAFF

D gene: .
J gene: TRBJ2-3
clone size: few
V gene: TRBV7-7
CDR3 DNA: TGTGCCAGCAGCTTACGGCTAGGGGGAGATACGCAGTATTTT
CDR3 protein: CASSLRLGGDTQYF

D gene: .
J gene: TRBJ2-1
clone size: .
V gene: TRBV7-9
CDR3 DNA: TGTGCCAGCAGCTTACGACTAGAGGGGCGGAATGAGCAGTTCTTC
CDR3 protein: CASSLRLEGRNEQFF

D gene: .
J gene: TRBJ2-2
clone size: few
V gene: TRBV11-2
CDR3 DNA: TGTGCCAGCAGCTTAGGCCACCACACCGGGGAGCTGTTTTTT
CDR3 protein: CASSLGHHTGELFF

D gene: .
J gene: TRBJ1-5
clone size: .
V gene: TRBV6-5
CDR3 DNA: TGTGCCAGCAGTTCCCTACGGGGGGCGGGTAATCAGCCCCAGCATTTT
CDR3 protein: CASSSLRGAGNQPQHF

D gene: .
J gene: TRBJ2-7
clone size: once
V gene: TRBV4-1
CDR3 DNA: TGCGCCAGCAGCCAAGTACCTCCGTGGGGCACGGGGTCCTACGAGCAGTACTTC
CDR3 protein: CASSQVPPWGTGSYEQYF

D gene: .
J gene: TRBJ1-1
clone size: .
V gene: TRBV7-9
CDR3 DNA: TGTGCCAGCAGCTTATTATTGGGCGAAAGCACTGAAGCTTTCTTT
CDR3 protein: CASSLLLGESTEAFF

D gene: .
J gene: TRBJ2-6
clone size: .
V gene: TRBV27
CDR3 DNA: TGTGCCAGCAGTGGCGGACAGACCTCTGGGGCCAACGTCCTGACTTTC
CDR3 protein: CASSGGQTSGANVLTF

D gene: .
J gene: TRBJ2-1
clone size: .
V gene: TRBV30
CDR3 DNA: TGTGCCTGGAGTGACTTAAGCTCCTACAATGAGCAGTTCTTC
CDR3 protein: CAWSDLSSYNEQFF

D gene: .
J gene: TRBJ2-7
clone size: .
V gene: TRBV7-9
CDR3 DNA: TGTGCCAGCAGCCGGCAGCGCGGCGAGCAGTACTTC
CDR3 protein: CASSRQRGEQYF

D gene: TRBD1
J gene: TRBJ1-5
clone size: few
V gene: TRBV29-1
CDR3 DNA: TGCAGCGTTGAACTAGGGGGCGGTCAGCCCCAGCATTTT
CDR3 protein: CSVELGGGQPQHF

D gene: .
J gene: TRBJ1-4
clone size: .
V gene: TRBV12-3/TRBV12-4
CDR3 DNA: TGTGCCAGCAGCTCTACAGTGAGCACTAATGAAAAACTGTTTTTT
CDR3 protein: CASSSTVSTNEKLFF

D gene: .
J gene: TRBJ2-7
clone size: .
V gene: TRBV3-1
CDR3 DNA: TGTGCCAGCAGCCAAGACTGGGGGGGCGATAAGTACTTC
CDR3 protein: CASSQDWGGDKYF

D gene: .
J gene: TRBJ1-2
clone size: few
V gene: TRBV13
CDR3 DNA: TGTGCCAGCAGCTTAGGGGACAGCCGCTCTCGGGGCTATGGCTACACCTTC
CDR3 protein: CASSLGDSRSRGYGYTF

D gene: .
J gene: TRBJ1-3
clone size: .
V gene: TRBV4-1
CDR3 DNA: TGCGCCAGCAGCCAACTCCGGACCACCAGACTAAAAGGAAACACCATATATTTT
CDR3 protein: CASSQLRTTRLKGNTIYF

D gene: .
J gene: TRBJ2-2
clone size: few
V gene: TRBV15
CDR3 DNA: TGTGCCACCAGCAGAGATCGGTCCCCGGGCACCGGGGAGCTGTTTTTT
CDR3 protein: CATSRDRSPGTGELFF

D gene: .
J gene: TRBJ2-5
clone size: few
V gene: TRBV20-1
CDR3 DNA: TGCAGTGCTAGGACACCGGGGACCCAGTACTTC
CDR3 protein: CSARTPGTQYF

D gene: .
J gene: TRBJ1-1
clone size: .
V gene: TRBV6-6
CDR3 DNA: TGTGCCAGCAGGGTGGAGAGCACTGAAGCTTTCTTT
CDR3 protein: CASRVESTEAFF

D gene: TRBD1
J gene: TRBJ1-1
clone size: once
V gene: TRBV30
CDR3 DNA: TGTGCCTGCAAACCGGGACAGGGGTACACTGAAGCTTTCTTT
CDR3 protein: CACKPGQGYTEAFF

D gene: .
J gene: TRBJ2-1
clone size: many
V gene: TRBV20-1
CDR3 DNA: TGCAGTGTGAGAGGGAGCTCCTACAATGAGCAGTTCTTC
CDR3 protein: CSVRGSSYNEQFF

D gene: .
J gene: TRBJ2-1
clone size: .
V gene: TRBV19
CDR3 DNA: TGTGCCAGTAGTATAGATCGAAGCGTCTACAATGAGCAGTTCTTC
CDR3 protein: CASSIDRSVYNEQFF

D gene: .
J gene: TRBJ2-1
clone size: .
V gene: TRBV7-1
CDR3 DNA: TGTGCCAGCTCCCGCGACAAGACCTACAATGAGCAGTTCTTC
CDR3 protein: CASSRDKTYNEQFF

D gene: .
J gene: TRBJ1-1
clone size: few
V gene: TRBV20-1
CDR3 DNA: TGCAGTGCTAGGACCGGGAAGGGAACTGAAGCTTTCTTT
CDR3 protein: CSARTGKGTEAFF

D gene: TRBD1
J gene: TRBJ2-7
clone size: .
V gene: TRBV28
CDR3 DNA: TGTGCCAGCAGCCCGCGGGGGACAGGGCTCACTAAGCAGTACTTC
CDR3 protein: CASSPRGTGLTKQYF

D gene: TRBD2
J gene: TRBJ2-7
clone size: .
V gene: TRBV7-9
CDR3 DNA: TGTGCCAGCAGCTCAACTAGCGGGAGGGCCATTTACGAGCAGTACTTC
CDR3 protein: CASSSTSGRAIYEQYF

D gene: .
J gene: TRBJ2-5
clone size: .
V gene: TRBV12-3/TRBV12-4
CDR3 DNA: TGTGCCAGCAGTTTCGCGCAGGGCCAAGAGACCCAGTACTTC
CDR3 protein: CASSFAQGQETQYF

D gene: .
J gene: TRBJ2-3
clone size: .
V gene: TRBV30
CDR3 DNA: TGTGCCTGGAGGCGGACAGAAACGGTACATACGCAGTATTTT
CDR3 protein: CAWRRTETVHTQYF

D gene: .
J gene: TRBJ2-5
clone size: many
V gene: TRBV5-4
CDR3 DNA: TGTGCCAGCAGCTTTTTATCCGAGACCCAGTACTTC
CDR3 protein: CASSFLSETQYF

D gene: .
J gene: TRBJ1-1
clone size: once
V gene: TRBV6-6
CDR3 DNA: TGTGCCAGCAGTTATTCCACAGGGAGGAACACTGAAGCTTTCTTT
CDR3 protein: CASSYSTGRNTEAFF

D gene: TRBD1
J gene: TRBJ2-2
clone size: .
V gene: TRBV14
CDR3 DNA: TGTGCCAGCAGCCGCACCTGGGACAGTGCGAACACCGGGGAGCTGTTTTTT
CDR3 protein: CASSRTWDSANTGELFF

D gene: .
J gene: TRBJ2-3
clone size: .
V gene: TRBV29-1
CDR3 DNA: TGCAGCGTTGGGGCGACGACAGGCCCGTACACAGATACGCAGTATTTT
CDR3 protein: CSVGATTGPYTDTQYF

D gene: .
J gene: TRBJ2-3
clone size: few
V gene: TRBV7-2
CDR3 DNA: TGTGCCAGCAGTCCAACGGTTGATACGCAGTATTTT
CDR3 protein: CASSPTVDTQYF

D gene: TRBD2
J gene: TRBJ2-3
clone size: .
V gene: TRBV6-5
CDR3 DNA: TGTGCCAGCAGTTACCGGGCTGCGGGAGGGCCTAGTAGCACAGATACGCAGTATTTT
CDR3 protein: CASSYRAAGGPSSTDTQYF

D gene: .
J gene: TRBJ1-1
clone size: many
V gene: TRBV18
CDR3 DNA: TGTGCCAGCTCACCGGGACTGATGAACACTGAAGCTTTCTTT
CDR3 protein: CASSPGLMNTEAFF

D gene: TRBD1
J gene: TRBJ2-7
clone size: few
V gene: TRBV6-6
CDR3 DNA: TGTGCCAGCAGTTTCGGACAGGGGAGCTCCTACGAGCAGTACTTC
CDR3 protein: CASSFGQGSSYEQYF

D gene: .
J gene: TRBJ1-1
clone size: .
V gene: TRBV20-1
CDR3 DNA: TGCAGTGCTAGACTTCCTTGGAGGGGAGATACCAACACTGAAGCTTTCTTT
CDR3 protein: CSARLPWRGDTNTEAFF

D gene: .
J gene: TRBJ2-7
clone size: few
V gene: TRBV3-1
CDR3 DNA: TGTGCCAGCAGCCAAGAAGGGGGGTACGAGCAGTACTTC
CDR3 protein: CASSQEGGYEQYF

D gene: TRBD1
J gene: TRBJ1-1
clone size: many
V gene: TRBV6-1
CDR3 DNA: TGTGCCAGCACGACGACAGGGGGGTGGAACACTGAAGCTTTCTTT
CDR3 protein: CASTTTGGWNTEAFF

D gene: .
J gene: TRBJ2-1
clone size: many
V gene: TRBV27
CDR3 DNA: TGTGCCAGCACCTTGCAGGGGGGAGAGCAGTTCTTC
CDR3 protein: CASTLQGGEQFF

D gene: .
J gene: TRBJ1-6
clone size: many
V gene: TRBV7-2
CDR3 DNA: TGTGCCAGCAGCCCCCCTGCGGCAGGGGAGAATTCACCCCTCCACTTT
CDR3 protein: CASSPPAAGENSPLHF

D gene: TRBD2
J gene: TRBJ2-7
clone size: few
V gene: TRBV28
CDR3 DNA: TGTGCCAGCACCAGAAGGACTAGCGGGAGCTACGAGCAGTACTTC
CDR3 protein: CASTRRTSGSYEQYF

D gene: TRBD1
J gene: TRBJ1-5
clone size: .
V gene: TRBV18
CDR3 DNA: TGTGCCAGCTCACGGACAGGGTGGAGTCAGCCCCAGCATTTT
CDR3 protein: CASSRTGWSQPQHF

D gene: TRBD2
J gene: TRBJ2-1
clone size: .
V gene: TRBV7-9
CDR3 DNA: TGTGCCAGCAGCCCCAGACTAGCGGAGGGGAGCTCCTACAATGAGCAGTTCTTC
CDR3 protein: CASSPRLAEGSSYNEQFF

D gene: TRBD2
J gene: TRBJ2-1
clone size: few
V gene: TRBV20-1
CDR3 DNA: TGCAGTGTGGGGACTAGCGGGACCAAGCAGTTCTTC
CDR3 protein: CSVGTSGTKQFF

D gene: .
J gene: TRBJ1-5
clone size: .
V gene: TRBV12-3/TRBV12-4
CDR3 DNA: TGTGCCAGCACGGGGATGAGCAATCAGCCCCAGCATTTT
CDR3 protein: CASTGMSNQPQHF